This T cell receptor (beta chain) comes out of a study of control samples from healthy donors and cancer patients. Using immunoSEQ multiplex PCR, the repertoire was profiled, and TCRdb retains in-frame clones only, with some absent. The sample gives about 180,000 clones, about 90% of which show up once; around 1.5% is in the top ten. There are 14 residues in the CDR3. Trimming removed 0 bases at V and 10 bases at J, with 18 bases between. Germline lookup yields CDR1 GTSNPN and CDR2 SVGIG (reference sequence). The sequenced material came from blood. This chain uses TRBV30 with TRBJ1-1; D perhaps matches TRBD1 (5 bases). This TCR was recovered from a woman aged 50 to 65 in good health. CDR3 loop: CAWSVLGMGGGAFF. The CDR3 DNA sequence: TGTGCCTGGAGTGTCTTAGGGATGGGGGGGGGAGCTTTCTTT.